This T cell receptor beta chain was captured by sequencing in a study of control samples from healthy donors and cancer patients (dated by TCRdb to about 2020). Library preparation used the immunoSEQ multiplex PCR assay. The clones in this table, taken by TCRdb from immuneACCESS, are in-frame only. Not every clone is retained; where verified, under half of the shortfall comes from an unresolved V gene, and the cause of the rest is unknown. This sample has roughly 400,000 clones in its table, and 80% to 95% of those were observed once. The leading ten clones occupy approximately 6.3% of the sample. A note on this clone: The clone's antigen remains unknown. No qualities accompany the bases; no much larger clone lies one base away.

The TCR originated in a man between 35 and 55 years old with head and neck cancer. The sequencing input was PBMCs.

CDR3 protein: CASSLENFARSPLHF. The nucleotide sequence is TGTGCCAGCAGCTTGGAAAATTTCGCCCGCTCACCCCTCCACTTT. The V and J genes are TRBV5-4 and TRBJ1-6, with the D segment identity uncertain. In the germline V gene (reference sequence), CDR1 corresponds to SGHNT and CDR2 to YYREEE. The CDR3 spans 15 residues, from the cysteine through the phenylalanine. Only CDR3 DNA is held: 45 bases, read in frame from base 1. A distance of 14 bases separates the germline ends of V and J, which lose 0 bases and 10 bases respectively.